What follows are 10 T cell receptor beta chains derived from one specimen sequenced in a study of shared clonotypes between healthy human individuals. TCRdb keeps only in-frame clones here, not all; method: immunoSEQ multiplex PCR. The data show about 1.1 million clones, with around 82% seen just once and roughly 0.62% held by the top ten. Sequencing used memory CD4+ T cells from PBMCs. Subset meaning: CD45RA-negative fraction. The receptors derive from a man aged 18 to 30 in good health. Some clones in this sample may be carry-over from other donors' samples.

The chain carries TRBV7-6 and TRBJ2-7, with D possibly TRBD1 on 6 matching bases. V lost 5 bases and J 10 bases, leaving 15 bases between the germline ends. Germline V CDR1 and CDR2: SGHVS, FNYEAQ. The CDR3 totals 12 residues. The CDR3 here is CASSPGTQEQYF. DNA of the CDR3: TGTGCCAGCAGCCCCGGGACACAGGAACAGTACTTC.

The rearrangement links TRBV6-1 to TRBJ2-2; D might be TRBD1 or TRBD2, each matching 5 bases. The ends were cut back, 7 bases at V and 5 bases at J, with 17 bases in the middle. The CDR3 totals 15 residues. Per germline, CDR1 MNHNS and CDR2 SASEGT. CDR3 sequence: CASTTDGGGTGELFF. As DNA, the CDR3 is TGTGCCAGCACCACCGATGGTGGGGGAACCGGGGAGCTGTTTTTT.

In its sample, this clone was seen a few times. The likely explanation is a read error, given a far larger clone one base away. The chain combines TRBV30 with TRBJ1-1; TRBD1 is a possible D gene (5 bases). Per the germline V gene, CDR1 is GTSNPN and CDR2 is SVGIG (reference sequence). The CDR3 is made up of 11 amino acids. CDR3 nucleotide sequence: TGTGCCTGGAGGGACATGACTGAAGTTTTCTTT. It is translated as CAWRDMTEVFF.

The chain is built from TRBV7-8 and TRBJ2-5; D gene ambiguous. V lost 1 base and J 5 bases, leaving 5 bases between the germline ends. CDR1 and CDR2 from the germline V gene are SGHVS and FQNEAQ. The CDR3 loop spans 12 amino acids. This CDR3 is CASSLGVETQYF. The CDR3 DNA sequence: TGTGCCAGCAGCTTAGGGGTGGAGACCCAGTACTTC.

This clone was observed a handful of times. The CDR3 sequence is CSVERGRQRAFF. The CDR3 DNA reads TGCAGCGTTGAGAGAGGACGTCAGAGGGCTTTCTTT. The chain joins TRBV29-1 to TRBJ1-1; D gene unclear. Germline V gene sequence: CDR1 SQVTM, CDR2 ANQGSEA. Trimming removed 3 bases from V and 11 bases from J, with 16 bases in between. The CDR3 totals 12 residues.

The rearrangement uses TRBV5-4 and TRBJ2-7; tentative D call: TRBD2 (7 bases). CDR3 length: 17 amino acids. CDR1 is SGHNT, CDR2 YYREEE, per germline (reference sequence). V lost 3 bases and J lost 3, with 22 bases in between. The CDR3 loop is CASSSSPDRGALYEQYF. The CDR3 nucleotides read TGTGCCAGCAGCTCGTCACCTGATCGGGGGGCACTCTACGAGCAGTACTTC.

This clone was found a few times. Other DNA sequences in the sample encode the same CDR3. The V and J genes are TRBV7-9 and TRBJ1-2; D is possibly TRBD1 (6 bases). This CDR3 comprises 12 residues. The germline V and J ends were trimmed by 5 bases and 8 bases, with 12 bases remaining between them. Germline lookup yields CDR1 SEHNR and CDR2 FQNEAQ (reference sequence). The CDR3 bases are TGTGCCAGCAGCCTCCCGACAGGCGGCTACACCTTC. It specifies CASSLPTGGYTF.

The V call is TRBV7-2, the J call TRBJ2-5; no definite D call. Trimming took 0 bases from V and 7 from J, leaving 12 bases between them. Looked up from germline, CDR1 is SGHTA and CDR2 is FQGNSA. This CDR3 has 14 residues. The CDR3 spells CASSLAGNLRTQYF. CDR3 nucleotides: TGTGCCAGCAGCTTAGCGGGCAACCTGCGGACCCAGTACTTC.

As regards this clone: This CDR3 is also generated by other DNA sequences in the sample. This chain connects TRBV19 to TRBJ2-7; 12 bases are a match to TRBD2. The V gene end was trimmed by 5 bases and the J gene end by 2 bases; junction bases not matched to a gene: 4. Germline CDR1 LNHDA, CDR2 SQIVND (reference sequence). The CDR3 is made up of 15 amino acids. CDR3 nucleotides: TGTGCCAGTAGTCGACTAGCGGGAGATCCCTACGAGCAGTACTTC. As protein: CASSRLAGDPYEQYF.

This clone was seen a handful of times. The J gene is TRBJ2-1, the V gene TRBV14, with D perhaps TRBD2 (5 bases). The CDR3 spans 14 residues. The germline V and J ends were trimmed by 2 bases and 10 bases, with 15 bases remaining between them. Germline CDR1 reads SGHDN; CDR2 reads FVKESK. The CDR3: CASSQYFSAWEQFF. The CDR3 DNA reads TGTGCCAGCAGCCAATATTTTAGCGCGTGGGAGCAGTTCTTC.